These 24 T cell receptor beta chains were sequenced from one sample in a study of regulatory T cells in long-lasting Graves disease. Noted time point: newly diagnosed GD, antithyroid drugs for less than 3 months. Preparation of the TCR library used RNA extracted from PBMCs. TCR beta libraries were built with iRepertoire HTBI primers and Arm-PCR of CDR3 regions. Each CDR3 protein is one row after TCRdb ran MiXCR on the multiplex PCR reads. This sample carries about 380,000 distinct CDR3 sequences, 15% to 19% of them seen once, and the ten largest clones take 22%. The specimen comprised peripheral blood mononuclear cells (PBMCs), sampled at new diagnosis, from a patient treated with antithyroid drugs. These receptors were collected from a female donor with Graves disease.

This clonotype showed up many times. This chain joins TRBV12-3 or TRBV12-4 and TRBJ1-1; D remains ambiguous. V lost 5 bases to trimming and J lost 0 bases, with 10 bases between them. This CDR3 spans 14 amino acids. CDR3 protein: CASSRGRLNTEAFF. DNA for the CDR3: TGTGCCAGCAGTCGTGGACGACTGAACACTGAAGCTTTCTTT.

This chain joins TRBV6-2 or TRBV6-3 and TRBJ2-7; 9 positions match TRBD1. The germline CDR1 and CDR2 sequences are MNHEY and SVGEGT. There are 12 residues in the CDR3. Trimming took 8 bases from V and 4 from J; bases not matched to a gene: 3. The CDR3 sequence is CASSGTGYEQYF. CDR3 sequence (DNA): TGTGCCAGCTCCGGGACAGGGTACGAGCAGTACTTC.

This chain connects TRBV5-1 to TRBJ1-2; 7 bases map to TRBD1. The CDR3 runs to 16 residues. The V gene end was trimmed by 4 bases and the J gene end by 0 bases; junction bases not matched to a gene: 9. The germline gives CDR1 SGHRS, CDR2 YFSETQ. CDR3: CASSHTGQETNYGYTF. The CDR3 region has the DNA TGCGCCAGCAGCCACACCGGACAGGAAACTAACTATGGCTACACCTTC.

V and J are TRBV6-2 or TRBV6-3 and TRBJ1-2; D possibly corresponds to TRBD1 (5 bases). V was clipped by 6 bases and J by 5 bases, with 10 bases between them. The CDR3 sequence is 12 residues long. From germline, CDR1 is MNHEY and CDR2 SVGEGT. The CDR3 DNA reads as TGTGCCAGCAGCGCGAAGGGGTATGGCTACACCTTC. Its translation is CASSAKGYGYTF.

This clonotype has a handful of counts. A much bigger clone sits one base away, suggesting this may be a read error. The CDR3 is CASRPSRAGQPQNF. Here the CDR3 DNA reads TGTGCCAGCAGACCAAGCCGGGCCGGCCAGCCCCAGAATTTT. The rearrangement uses TRBV28 and TRBJ1-5; no clear D. The CDR3 has 14 amino acids. Germline values: CDR1 MDHEN, CDR2 SYDVKM.

The chain joins TRBV6-1 to TRBJ2-3, with TRBD2 matching 8 bases. CDR1 and CDR2 from the germline V gene are MNHNS and SASEGT. There are 15 residues in the CDR3. The ends lost 0 bases at V and 5 bases at J; junction bases unmatched: 4. The CDR3 spells CASSEAGTRRDTQYF. CDR3 bases: TGTGCCAGCAGTGAAGCCGGGACTAGAAGAGATACGCAGTATTTT.

This clonotype was seen a single time. The chain combines TRBV29-1 with TRBJ2-3; 14 nucleotides match TRBD2. Germline values: CDR1 SQVTM, CDR2 ANQGSEA. The CDR3 is 17 amino acids. Germline trimming cut 0 bases from V and 4 bases from J; bases unmatched to any gene: 6. The CDR3 protein is CSVEDPGTSGSPDTQYF. The CDR3 DNA sequence: TGCAGCGTTGAAGATCCGGGGACTAGCGGGAGTCCAGATACGCAGTATTTT.

This clonotype was counted at least ten times. Its ends do not fully match the called genes, so a read error is possible. The gene calls are TRBV4-3 and TRBJ1-1, with a tentative D call TRBD1 (6 bases). The germline V gene encodes CDR1 LGHNA and CDR2 YSLEER. The CDR3 spans 13 residues. This CDR3 reads CASSQTGLTEAFF. Written as DNA, the CDR3 is TGTGCCAGCAGCCAAACAGGGCTCACTGAAGCTTTCTTT.

This chain uses TRBV12-3 or TRBV12-4 with TRBJ1-6; 7 positions match TRBD1. V shed 6 bases and J 6 bases; nucleotides not matched to a gene: 8. This CDR3 has 15 residues. CDR3 loop: CASRDPGQLNSPLHF. CDR3 nucleotide sequence: TGTGCCAGCAGGGATCCGGGACAGCTTAATTCACCCCTCCACTTT.

In its sample, this clonotype was seen a few times. V gene TRBV29-1 combines with J gene TRBJ2-2; 8 bases are a match to TRBD2. Germline values: CDR1 SQVTM, CDR2 ANQGSEA. Trimming took 6 bases from V and 3 from J; bases not matched to a gene: 9. The CDR3 covers 15 residues. The CDR3 loop is CSVRRLALDTGELFF. CDR3 nucleotides: TGCAGCGTCAGGAGACTAGCGTTGGACACCGGGGAGCTGTTTTTT.

Remarks on this clonotype: Mismatch with germline at one junction end may stem from a read error. The rearrangement joins TRBV11-1 to TRBJ1-5; 9 nucleotides align to TRBD1. Germline V CDR1 and CDR2: SGHAT, FQDESV (reference sequence). This CDR3 is built from 15 residues. DNA of the CDR3: TGTGTCAGCAGCGCGGACAGGGGAGGCAATCAGCCCCAGCATTTT. Translated, it gives CVSSADRGGNQPQHF.

In this sample, this clonotype turned up many times. V is TRBV12-5 and J is TRBJ2-3; possibly TRBD2 for D (6 bases). CDR3 length: 17 amino acids. V was shortened by 5 bases and J by 2 bases, with 20 bases between the two germline ends. Looked up from germline, CDR1 is LGHNT and CDR2 is FRNRAP. The CDR3 DNA sequence: TGTGCTAGTGGTCCGCAAGGGTCGCGGGGAGACACAGATACGCAGTATTTT. Its translation is CASGPQGSRGDTDTQYF. Drawing the rest from reference TRBV12-5 and TRBJ2-3, the complete variable domain is DARVTQTPRHKVTEMGQEVTMRCQPILGHNTVFWYRQTMMQGLELLAYFRNRAPLDDSGMPKDRFSAEMPDATLATLKIQPSEPRDSAVYFCASGPQGSRGDTDTQYFGPGTRLTVL.

This clonotype was counted only a few times. The chain joins TRBV7-2 to TRBJ2-6; D perhaps matches TRBD1 (5 bases). The V gene's germline CDR1 is SGHTA and CDR2 FQGNSA. Trimming removed 0 bases from V and 0 bases from J, with 12 bases in between. The CDR3 covers 18 residues. CDR3 coding DNA: TGTGCCAGCAGCTTAGCGCTCAGGGTGAGCTCTGGGGCCAACGTCCTGACTTTC. Amino acids: CASSLALRVSSGANVLTF.

The chain couples TRBV12-3 or TRBV12-4 to TRBJ1-4; TRBD1 might be the D (5 bases). The CDR3 consists of 21 residues. The ends were cut back, 0 bases at V and 3 bases at J, with 26 bases in the middle. CDR3 region: CASSLAEGKRQPEPANEKLFF. CDR3 nucleotide sequence: TGTGCCAGCAGTTTAGCAGAGGGTAAAAGACAGCCCGAGCCGGCTAATGAAAAACTGTTTTTT.

In its sample, this clonotype was seen many times. This rearrangement joins TRBV7-9 to TRBJ1-2; 7 nucleotides agree with TRBD1. The CDR3 spans 14 residues. V dropped 0 bases and J dropped 3; count of bases not matched to a gene: 1. The V gene's germline CDR1 is SEHNR and CDR2 FQNEAQ (reference sequence). CDR3 in amino acids: CASSLAGTDYGYTF. CDR3 DNA sequence: TGTGCCAGCAGCTTAGCAGGGACAGACTATGGCTACACCTTC.

In this sample, this clonotype turned up many times. A read error may explain this, as a much larger clone is one base away. The missing conserved phenylalanine or tryptophan at the end of this CDR3 makes a read error likely. The chain combines TRBV11-2 with TRBJ1-1, with D perhaps matching TRBD1 (5 bases). The V gene's germline CDR1 is SGHAT and CDR2 FQNNGV. Deletions cut 7 bases from V and 2 bases from J, with 17 bases between. The CDR3 is 15 residues long. Here the CDR3 DNA reads TGTGCCAGCACCATTTTCTTGGGGCGCAACACTGAAGCTTTCCTT. It is translated as CASTIFLGRNTEAFL.

This rearrangement joins TRBV7-9 to TRBJ2-2; 13 bases line up with TRBD2. After removal of 5 bases from V and 5 bases from J, the junction contained 11 bases not matched to a gene. The CDR3 has 18 residues. CDR1 SEHNR and CDR2 FQNEAQ come from the germline V gene (reference sequence). The chain's CDR3 is CASSRLAGGRERTGELFF. CDR3 nucleotides: TGTGCCAGCAGCCGACTAGCGGGAGGCCGGGAACGGACCGGGGAGCTGTTTTTT.

This clonotype was detected many times. The CDR3 region is CASSENRDYRQSSSYEQYF. The CDR3 DNA is TGTGCCAGCAGTGAAAATAGGGACTATCGACAATCTAGCTCCTACGAGCAGTACTTC. V is TRBV2 and J is TRBJ2-7, with TRBD2 identical over 7 bases. Germline CDR1 and CDR2: SNHLY and FYNNEI. The CDR3 length is 19 residues. After removal of 2 bases from V and 0 bases from J, the junction contained 16 bases not matched to a gene.

This clonotype came up a few times. V is TRBV13 and J is TRBJ2-3; 8 positions match TRBD2. Germline assignment: CDR1 PRHDT and CDR2 FYEKMQ (reference sequence). The trim removed 5 bases at V and 3 bases at J, leaving 16 bases unmatched. This CDR3 is 18 amino acids long. The CDR3 region is CASSHIDGGLAQTDTQYF. CDR3 DNA: TGTGCCAGCAGCCACATAGACGGAGGACTAGCACAAACAGATACGCAGTATTTT.

This clonotype was detected ten times or more. CDR3 DNA sequence: TGTGCCAGCAGGTTGGTACCGGGACTAGCGACCTACAATGAGCAGTTCTTC. This sequence encodes CASRLVPGLATYNEQFF. The V call is TRBV28, the J call TRBJ2-1; TRBD2 matches at 10 bases. Trimming took 6 bases from V and 2 from J; bases not matched to a gene: 10. Per the germline V gene, CDR1 is MDHEN and CDR2 is SYDVKM. The CDR3 has 17 amino acids.

The table lists this clonotype with many counts. The V and J genes are TRBV11-2 and TRBJ1-1; the D is unclear. The CDR3 length is 14 residues. Trimming shortened V by 7 bases and J by 5 bases, and 17 bases separated the two germline ends. The V gene's germline CDR1 is SGHAT and CDR2 FQNNGV. The CDR3 reads CASTTPGEVTEAFF. CDR3 sequence (DNA): TGTGCCAGCACCACCCCCGGGGAGGTGACTGAAGCTTTCTTT.

This clonotype came up many times. The V gene is TRBV3-1, the J gene TRBJ2-1; maybe TRBD2 (5 bases). V lost 0 bases and J 6 bases, leaving 18 bases between the germline ends. CDR3 length: 17 residues. Germline values: CDR1 LGHDT, CDR2 YNNKEL (reference sequence). The CDR3, as DNA: TGTGCCAGCAGCCAAGAGGCCGCGAGACTATTAGGCAATGAGCAGTTCTTC. Encoded protein: CASSQEAARLLGNEQFF.

This clonotype was picked up many times. This rearrangement joins TRBV11-2 to TRBJ1-1; D ambiguous. The CDR3 is made up of 14 amino acids. The V gene's germline CDR1 is SGHAT and CDR2 FQNNGV. The V end lost 5 bases, the J end lost 12 bases, and 22 bases lay between the germline ends. CDR3 sequence: CASSATGWEPLTFF. The CDR3 nucleotides read TGTGCCAGCAGCGCGACGGGGTGGGAACCGCTCACTTTCTTT.

This clonotype was counted ten times or more. The CDR3 spells CASSEVRTVSGNTIYF. CDR3 coding DNA: TGTGCCAGCAGTGAGGTCAGGACAGTCTCTGGAAACACCATATATTTT. The chain is built from TRBV25-1 and TRBJ1-3; D possibly corresponds to TRBD1 (6 bases). The CDR3 is 16 residues long. The germline V and J ends were trimmed by 3 bases and 0 bases, with 12 bases remaining between them. Germline values: CDR1 MGHDK, CDR2 SYGVNS.